This T cell receptor (beta chain) was retrieved from a study of cytomegalovirus exposure and HLA in healthy donors (dated by TCRdb to the late 2010s). With respect to the entire study: According to an earlier analysis of 587 of the donors, about 180 million T cells yielded 90 million to 130 million unique TCR beta sequences and around 280 Gb of sequence data. The study was designed to test whether signatures of past pathogen exposure could be identified by cataloging public T cell receptors. In a later analysis, previously published TCR beta repertoires from 550 to 750 donors were re-analyzed and high-resolution HLA genotyping was added so that TCR occurrence patterns could be studied. A later genetic analysis used genome-wide SNP genotypes for about 60% of the roughly 700 donors, treating that subset as a discovery cohort. Rather than using new phenotypic data, the later analysis identified candidate immune exposures from TCR beta sequences and from how often those sequences occurred across donors. An earlier analysis of around 580 of the donors used high-throughput TCR beta sequencing to judge whether each TCR beta V gene segment behaved as functional or pseudogenic. In addition to the first cohort of approximately 670 subjects, a separate validation cohort of 130 or so different subjects was used. Of the approximately 370 genotyped donors, 80% to 90% were placed in the genetic ancestry cluster associated with self-reported Caucasian donors. Among about 390 genotyped donors of the cohort, an average of 235,054 unique TCR beta nucleotide sequences were sequenced per donor, around 20% of them non-productive. Roughly 5 DR-DQ haplotypes were handled as single units for association and clustering because linkage in the cohort was strong. Typing coverage varied by locus: about 620-640 donors for A, B, C, DRB1 and DQB1; approximately 520 for DQA1; around 570 for DPA1; around 450 for DPB1. All discovery cohort repertoires had been generated on a single sequencing platform. Donor age, sex, ethnicity and CMV serostatus were collected together with the repertoire data. The study used immunosequencing to profile the T cell repertoires of 666 subjects and linked those repertoires to cytomegalovirus serostatus. To predict cytomegalovirus infection status, the study combined high-throughput TCR immunosequencing, statistical association of individual TCRs with disease status, and machine learning. Around 300 gigabases of sequencing data and tens of millions of unique TCR sequences were included in an early release covering around 600 HLA-typed donors. HLA typing included class I and class II loci at four-digit resolution.

Libraries were made using the immunoSEQ multiplex PCR assay. The multiplex PCR relied on a mix of 60 forward primers for TCR Vbeta segments and 13 reverse primers for TCR Jbeta segments. The CDR3 region of rearranged TCR beta genes was amplified from genomic DNA by a multiplex PCR assay. On the Illumina HiSeq System, the amplified TCR beta libraries were sequenced as 87-base-pair reads. In the source study's methods: In a later analysis, some 80 million unique TCR beta chains were counted across the roughly 610 repertoires, and roughly 10 million of these chains were shared by at least two donors. Raw reads were error-corrected and collapsed into unique sequences by a nearest-neighbor algorithm in which closely related sequences were merged to remove PCR and sequencing errors. Alignment of CDR3 sequences to IMGT reference sequences was used to assign V, D and J gene segments. For a sequence to be retained, at least a six-nucleotide match to both a V gene segment and a J gene segment was required. A rearrangement counted as productive if the CDR3 had no stop codons and remained in frame with V and J, and every other rearrangement counted as non-productive. Following IMGT convention, CDR3 was defined as the stretch from the second conserved V-encoded cysteine to the conserved J-encoded phenylalanine. The earlier analysis of fewer than 700 of the donors excluded sequences that lacked an unambiguous match to a single V gene segment. An earlier analysis of some 610 of the donors called V segments functional above 56.7% productive rearrangements and segregating when the between-donor standard deviation exceeded 5%. To diagnose cytomegalovirus status from the catalog of TCR beta chain sequences, a statistical classification framework was built. A later analysis assigned V and J genes by comparing TCR nucleotide sequences with IMGT/GENE-DB human TR gene sequences. Using the TCRdist pipeline, a later analysis assigned CDR3 sequences along with most-parsimonious VDJ recombination scenarios. In a later analysis, each TCR beta chain was defined by its CDR3 amino acid sequence together with its V-gene family, and reads without a unique V-gene family were excluded. In a later analysis, around 600 highly shared, low-generation-probability nucleotide sequences were removed to address suspected cross-contamination and a sequencing artifact. In a later analysis, a clonal expansion index was calculated for each public chain from normalized within-repertoire ranks of inferred template counts. A later analysis computed generation probabilities with a VDJ recombination model fitted to out-of-frame rearrangements, and checked the results against IGoR. In a later analysis, hypergeometric tests were used to score TCR-TCR, TCR-HLA and TCR-CMV co-occurrence, with a repertoire-size bias correction applied to TCR pairs. To estimate false discovery rates, a later analysis permuted the HLA or CMV assignments 20 times. A later analysis grouped co-occurring TCRs with DBSCAN, adding TCRdist sequence similarity when clustering within HLA-allele-positive subsets. Co-occurrence clustering excluded repertoires with fewer than 30,000 or more than 120,000 public chains, plus five with anomalous nucleotide sharing. Here the immuneACCESS table is served through TCRdb, limited to in-frame sequences with V and J called. Missing clones are a known gap in these copies; in checked studies unresolved V genes cover under half, and the rest lacks a known reason. V and J calls and clone size are given by that table; D and trimming were obtained from the DNA. A total of about 250,000 clones appear in this sample, under 80% of them only once. Together, the top ten hold roughly 2.4% of the sample.

Study-wide conclusions, independent of this receptor: A further reported finding was that TCR beta sequences accurately predicted the HLA-A and HLA-B alleles for most subjects in the first cohort. Presence/absence analyses assumed roughly uniform sequencing depth across donors, an assumption that may not hold. When HLA alleles, especially DR and DQ, strongly co-occurred, TCR associations were difficult to assign to individual alleles. Cytomegalovirus status was reported to be diagnosed by the classifier with high specificity and sensitivity in both the original and validation cohorts. Across donors, most TCR sequences were observed very rarely, whereas some public TCRs were present in many individuals. Three of the identified cytomegalovirus-associated TCR beta chains were confirmed in vitro to be specific for cytomegalovirus antigens. Linkage disequilibrium might explain the correlated functional status among segregating V segments, but an unknown experimental factor could not be excluded. Around 16 rarely observed V segments, including chromosome 9 orphons, were excluded from the earlier analysis of several hundred of the donors because counts were too low. A group of highly shared sequence variants was considered likely to be a technical artifact of the sequencing pipeline. In a later analysis, HLA-associated TCR beta chains showed more clonal expansion and lower generation probabilities than non-associated chains that were equally common. The study gave a list of more than 150 TCR beta chains associated with cytomegalovirus. Compared with the roughly 700-donor mean, donors in an Asian-associated ancestry cluster had fewer N-insertions in productive TCRs, according to a later genetic analysis. A later genetic analysis associated a missense DCLRE1C variant with V-gene and J-gene trimming of TCR beta chains, and an independent cohort replicated the association. CMV serostatus was the only immune exposure information available for the cohort. In this cohort, only TCR beta chains were sequenced, and detectable features were limited by the absence of alpha or paired-chain data. An earlier analysis of approximately 590 of the donors showed that most TCR beta V segments appeared in productive rearrangements either about 87% or about 30% of the time, which broadly matched IMGT annotations. It was suggested by the authors that the approach could potentially be generalized to other disease states and immunological phenotypes. In a later analysis, the rate of TCR association differed among HLA loci, with DRB1 alleles having the most associated TCRs and HLA-C alleles having the fewest. In a later analysis, about 16,000 TCR beta sequences were associated with specific HLA alleles at a false discovery rate of 0.05. Because some donors lacked HLA typing at each locus, the association tests relied only on the typed subset. According to a later analysis, parvovirus B19, influenza, CMV and Epstein-Barr virus appeared linked to several top co-occurrence clusters. According to a later analysis, most CMV-associated TCR beta chains appeared to be HLA-restricted, and the HLA associations seemed to be driven largely by CMV exposure.

The cohort comprised 710 or so healthy bone marrow donors. All cohort members were sampled while nominally healthy, although unrecorded immune exposures were likely present. The donor tested CMV seronegative, placing the donor among the 352 seronegative members of the cohort. A peripheral blood sample was provided by each donor, and peripheral blood mononuclear cells were used for TCR beta sequencing. The Qiagen DNeasy Blood Extraction Kit was used to extract genomic DNA from the blood cell samples. For this clone: Its antigen remains undetermined. Per-nucleotide qualities are absent, and no much larger clonotype sits a single base away.

Material: PBMCs. The source is a female donor in good health and CMV-seronegative.

The CDR3 corresponds to CASGGLRGGPDTEAFF. The DNA is as follows: TGTGCCTCGGGGGGACTCAGAGGTGGGCCGGACACTGAAGCTTTCTTT. The V and J genes are TRBV10-3 and TRBJ1-1, with TRBD1 as a weak D call on 5 bases. CDR1 and CDR2 are drawn from the germline V gene: ENHRY, SYGVKD. The CDR3 measures 16 amino acids from cysteine to phenylalanine. This entry keeps only the CDR3 DNA: 48 bases, framed from base 1. V lost 11 bases and J lost 3 bases; the stretch between them is 25 bases long.